These T cell receptor beta chains were read from a single sample in a study of prognosis after radiotherapy for stage I lung cancer. TCRdb called the multiplex PCR reads again in MiXCR, with one record for every CDR3 protein. Found here are 15,000 or so distinct CDR3 sequences, around 45% of them singletons; the top ten hold approximately 40%. Here the sequenced sample was PBMCs, taken before or after stereotactic body radiation therapy (not recorded which). The receptors were gathered from a donor aged 50 or older with non-small cell lung cancer. CDR3s include the opening cysteine and the closing phenylalanine or tryptophan. The D gene is left open where the match is weak. Clone sizes are given selectively: once, few, many, or a class where the clone is expanded.

size: .
J: TRBJ2-3
V: TRBV7-3
D: TRBD2
CDR3: CASSLFGGRDSYTQYF
DNA: TGTGCCAGCAGCTTATTCGGCGGGAGGGACTCATATACGCAGTATTTT

size: .
J: TRBJ1-1
V: TRBV12-3/TRBV12-4
D: .
CDR3: CASTVGLNTEAFF
DNA: TGTGCCAGCACAGTCGGGCTGAACACTGAAGCTTTCTTT

size: many
J: TRBJ2-1
V: TRBV6-5
D: TRBD1
CDR3: CASSSPTGAPHHEQFF
DNA: TGTGCCAGCAGTTCCCCAACAGGGGCCCCGCACCATGAGCAGTTCTTC

size: .
J: TRBJ2-2
V: TRBV11-2
D: TRBD2
CDR3: CACKAGGHTGELFF
DNA: TGTGCCTGCAAGGCGGGAGGTCACACCGGGGAGCTGTTTTTT

size: many
J: TRBJ2-5
V: TRBV2
D: .
CDR3: CARGPLKGETQYF
DNA: TGTGCCAGGGGCCCTTTAAAGGGGGAGACCCAGTACTTC

size: many
J: TRBJ2-1
V: TRBV18
D: TRBD2
CDR3: CASSPGLAGGPGEQFF
DNA: TGTGCCAGCTCTCCGGGGCTGGCGGGGGGGCCTGGTGAGCAGTTCTTC

size: many
J: TRBJ2-5
V: TRBV20-1
D: TRBD2
CDR3: CSAPIAGGPETQYF
DNA: TGCAGTGCTCCTATAGCGGGGGGGCCGGAGACCCAGTACTTC

size: many
J: TRBJ2-3
V: TRBV20-1
D: .
CDR3: CSASPPGAGTSTDTQYF
DNA: TGCAGTGCTAGTCCACCGGGGGCGGGGACAAGCACAGATACGCAGTATTTT

size: .
J: TRBJ2-3
V: TRBV6-2/TRBV6-3
D: .
CDR3: CVSRPASGDTQYF
DNA: TGTGTCAGCAGACCCGCCTCAGGAGATACGCAGTATTTT

size: many
J: TRBJ2-2
V: TRBV6-1
D: TRBD2
CDR3: CASSRLAGTVGELFF
DNA: TGTGCCAGCAGCCGACTAGCGGGTACCGTCGGGGAGCTGTTTTTT

size: many
J: TRBJ2-7
V: TRBV11-2
D: TRBD2
CDR3: CASSPRTSGGPSYEQYF
DNA: TGTGCCAGCAGCCCGAGGACTAGCGGAGGCCCCTCCTACGAGCAGTACTTC

size: many
J: TRBJ2-5
V: TRBV9
D: TRBD2
CDR3: CASSPGAGVSGKTQYF
DNA: TGTGCCAGCAGCCCCGGAGCGGGAGTCTCCGGTAAGACCCAGTACTTC

size: many
J: TRBJ1-1
V: TRBV10-3
D: .
CDR3: CAITDKTAGSTEAFF
DNA: TGTGCCATCACCGATAAGACAGCCGGGAGCACTGAAGCTTTCTTT

size: .
J: TRBJ2-2
V: TRBV9
D: .
CDR3: CASSEGGRRPGELFF
DNA: TGTGCCAGCAGCGAGGGGGGCCGCCGCCCCGGGGAGCTGTTTTTT

size: .
J: TRBJ1-4
V: TRBV7-2
D: .
CDR3: CASSPGLGTWSPFLEKLFF
DNA: TGTGCCAGCAGCCCCGGGCTCGGGACATGGAGCCCCTTCCTTGAAAAACTGTTTTTT

size: .
J: TRBJ1-2
V: TRBV30
D: .
CDR3: CAWSVGGGARGYTF
DNA: TGTGCCTGGAGTGTAGGTGGAGGGGCTCGGGGCTACACCTTC

size: many
J: TRBJ2-1
V: TRBV5-1
D: TRBD2
CDR3: CASSLAGGPVGVYNEQFF
DNA: TGCGCCAGCTCCTTAGCGGGAGGGCCCGTGGGGGTCTACAATGAGCAGTTCTTC